This T cell receptor (beta chain) was retrieved from a study of T-cell memory formation after mild COVID-19. About the study: The study found TCR clusters largely donor specific. Study-wide results and limits: Nothing showed for sure that second-wave clones peaking on day 37 were SARS-CoV-2 specific. Shrinking CD4+ clones resided mostly in CM and EM, and CD8+ ones in EMRA. Clones contracting over day 15 to 85 were CD4/CD8 balanced, with later expanders leaning CD4+.

Trimming stripped 1 base from V and 2 bases from J, with 9 bases between. The CDR3 contains 16 residues. Germline V lookup: CDR1 LGHNA, CDR2 YSLEER. A note on this clonotype: Antigen: not known.

TCRdb re-called the 5' RACE reads through MiXCR, storing one row per CDR3 protein. The table has around 370,000 distinct CDR3 sequences, roughly 21% seen once. Sequencing was carried out using PBMCs or a T cell subset sorted from them (not recorded which). This sequence joins TRBV4-3 and TRBJ2-6; D gene ambiguous. This TCR came from an adult woman who had mild COVID-19 (a few samples of this study predate the infection). Cell type and time point are not known. Here the CDR3 reads CASSQVVIPGANVLTF. The DNA of the CDR3 is TGCGCCAGCAGCCAAGTCGTGATACCTGGGGCCAACGTCCTGACTTTC.